This TCR beta chain was documented in a study of technical replicates of blood from several donors. Clones were read by immunoSEQ multiplex PCR, and TCRdb kept only the in-frame ones, dropping some. The data show some 62,000 clones, about 88% seen once. This CDR3 region has 16 residues. Germline V CDR1 and CDR2: SGHTA, FQGNSA. V lost 5 bases and J lost 1, with 17 bases in between. The sample consisted of PBMCs. The V call is TRBV7-2, the J call TRBJ1-1; the D gene is possibly TRBD1 (5 bases). The receptor was derived from a human donor in good health. Some clones in this sample may be carry-over from other donors' samples. The CDR3: CASSALSGGGNTEAFF. CDR3 sequence (DNA): TGTGCCAGCAGCGCTCTTTCCGGGGGGGGGAACACTGAAGCTTTCTTT.